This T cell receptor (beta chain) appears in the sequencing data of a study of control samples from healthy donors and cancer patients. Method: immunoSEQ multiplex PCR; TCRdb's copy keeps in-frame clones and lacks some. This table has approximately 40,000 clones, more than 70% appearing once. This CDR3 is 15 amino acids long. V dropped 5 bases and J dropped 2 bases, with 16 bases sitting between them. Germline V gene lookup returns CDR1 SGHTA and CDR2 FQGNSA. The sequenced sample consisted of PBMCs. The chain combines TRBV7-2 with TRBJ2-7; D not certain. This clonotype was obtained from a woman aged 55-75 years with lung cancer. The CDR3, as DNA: TGTGCCAGCAGCGACCGGCCTGGGCAGACCTACGAGCAGTACTTC. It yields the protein CASSDRPGQTYEQYF.